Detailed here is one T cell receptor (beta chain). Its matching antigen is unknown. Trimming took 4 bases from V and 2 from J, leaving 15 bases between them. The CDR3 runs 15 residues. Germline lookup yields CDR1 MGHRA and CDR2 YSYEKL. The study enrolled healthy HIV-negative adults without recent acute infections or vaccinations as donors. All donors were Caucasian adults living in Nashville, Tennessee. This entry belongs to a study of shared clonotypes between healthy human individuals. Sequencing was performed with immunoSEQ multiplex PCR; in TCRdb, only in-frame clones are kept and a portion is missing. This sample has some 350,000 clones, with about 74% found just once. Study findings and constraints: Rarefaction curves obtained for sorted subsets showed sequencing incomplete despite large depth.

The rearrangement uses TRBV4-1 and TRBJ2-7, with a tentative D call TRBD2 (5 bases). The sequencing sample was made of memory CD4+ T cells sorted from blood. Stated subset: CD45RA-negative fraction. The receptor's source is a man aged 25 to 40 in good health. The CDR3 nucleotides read TGCGCCAGCAGCCCCGGAGTAGCGCCGACCTACGAGCAGTACTTC. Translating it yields CASSPGVAPTYEQYF.